The sample holds many counts of the clone carrying this TCR beta chain. The data belong to a study of blood T cell repertoires in COVID-19. Across the study: Researchers got acute and convalescent COVID-19 samples from the United States, Italy and Spain. Nucleic acid was either cDNA or gDNA, and it came from T cells, B-cell-depleted T cells, or PBMCs.

Produced via immunoSEQ multiplex PCR; TCRdb's table is partial and in-frame only. The sample includes over 75,000 clones, roughly 83% of them seen just once. Germline trimming cut 6 bases from V and 8 bases from J; bases unmatched to any gene: 12. The CDR3 contains 15 residues. From germline, CDR1 is LNHDA and CDR2 SQIVND (reference sequence). The sequenced material came from peripheral blood. This sequence was found in a woman older than 75 with active or convalescent COVID-19. The genes are TRBV19 and TRBJ2-1; 8 bases are shared with TRBD2. CDR3: CASRERAGERDEQFF. In DNA form, the CDR3 reads TGTGCCAGTAGGGAGAGAGCGGGAGAGAGAGATGAGCAGTTCTTC.